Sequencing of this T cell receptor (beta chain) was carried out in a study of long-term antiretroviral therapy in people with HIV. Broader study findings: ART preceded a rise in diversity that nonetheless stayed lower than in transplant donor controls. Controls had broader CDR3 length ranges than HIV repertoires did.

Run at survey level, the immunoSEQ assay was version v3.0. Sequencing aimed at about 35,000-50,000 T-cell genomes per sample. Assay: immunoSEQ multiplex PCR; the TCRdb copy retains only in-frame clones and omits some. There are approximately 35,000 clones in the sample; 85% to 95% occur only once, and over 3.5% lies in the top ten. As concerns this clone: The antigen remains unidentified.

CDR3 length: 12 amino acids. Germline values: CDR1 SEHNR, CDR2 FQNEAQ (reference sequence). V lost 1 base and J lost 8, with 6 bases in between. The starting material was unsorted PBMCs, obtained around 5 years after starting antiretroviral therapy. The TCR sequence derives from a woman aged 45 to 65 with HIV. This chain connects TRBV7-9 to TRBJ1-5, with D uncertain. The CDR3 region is CASSLEAEPQHF. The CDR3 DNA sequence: TGTGCCAGCAGCTTAGAGGCCGAGCCCCAGCATTTT.